Listed here are 14 T cell receptor beta chains from one sample, sequenced in a study of T cell responses to AZD1222 COVID-19 vaccine. Repertoires were generated with immunoSEQ multiplex PCR, while TCRdb's copy carries only in-frame clones and drops some. The table shows approximately 70,000 clones, with roughly 80% occurring only once. The sequenced sample was peripheral blood, obtained on day 0 of AZD1222 vaccination. These receptors originate from an adult in good health.

The V call is TRBV19, the J call TRBJ1-3; D remains ambiguous. The CDR3 is 16 residues long. V lost 5 bases and J lost 0, with 14 bases in between. CDR1 is LNHDA, CDR2 SQIVND, per germline (reference sequence). CDR3 amino acids: CASSVYPKSSGNTIYF. CDR3 in DNA: TGTGCCAGTAGTGTCTACCCAAAGAGCTCTGGAAACACCATATATTTT.

This clone was seen a handful of times. The J gene is TRBJ2-2, the V gene TRBV11-2, with 7 bases that match TRBD2. The V gene's germline CDR1 is SGHAT and CDR2 FQNNGV. The V segment lost 4 bases and the J segment 2 bases; nucleotides outside the gene matches: 10. The CDR3 contains 17 residues. The CDR3 bases are TGTGCCAGCAGCTCGCTCCGGGGGAGGGTAAACACCGGGGAGCTGTTTTTT. This translates into CASSSLRGRVNTGELFF.

V and J are TRBV7-3 and TRBJ1-1; TRBD1 might be the D (5 bases). The germline V and J ends were trimmed by 3 bases and 4 bases, with 9 bases remaining between them. Germline CDR1 is SGHTA and CDR2 is FQGTGA. The CDR3 contains 13 residues. The DNA of the CDR3 is TGTGCCAGCAGCTTGGGGGGAGGCACTGAAGCTTTCTTT. This codes for CASSLGGGTEAFF.

The chain couples TRBV7-9 to TRBJ1-2; 8 bases line up with TRBD1. The germline V gene has CDR1 SEHNR and CDR2 FQNEAQ (reference sequence). V lost 5 bases to trimming and J lost 5 bases; unmatched junction nucleotides: 4. The CDR3 has 13 amino acids. The CDR3, as DNA: TGTGCCAGCAGCAGCGACAGGGGTTATGGCTACACCTTC. Translated: CASSSDRGYGYTF.

This chain links TRBV5-4 with TRBJ2-7; perhaps D is TRBD1 or TRBD2 (5 bases each). The V end was cut by 4 bases, the J end by 0 bases, with 14 bases between. This CDR3 spans 15 amino acids. Germline V gene data show CDR1 as SGHNT and CDR2 as YYREEE (reference sequence). The CDR3 loop is CASSHRDGSSYEQYF. For the CDR3, the DNA is TGTGCCAGCAGCCACCGGGACGGTAGCTCCTACGAGCAGTACTTC.

The rearrangement uses TRBV2 and TRBJ2-5, with D possibly TRBD2 on 5 matching bases. The V end was cut by 4 bases, the J end by 2 bases, with 11 bases between. This CDR3 is 14 amino acids long. Germline loops: CDR1 SNHLY, CDR2 FYNNEI. The CDR3 coding sequence is TGTGCCAGCAGTGTCGCTAGCTCTCAAGAGACCCAGTACTTC. Its translation is CASSVASSQETQYF.

The rearrangement joins TRBV23-1 to TRBJ2-7; 7 positions match TRBD2. TRBV23-1 is recorded as an ORF, its role being uncertain. The trim removed 3 bases at V and 5 bases at J, leaving 4 bases unmatched. The CDR3 runs 13 residues. In nucleotides, the CDR3 is TGCGCCAGCAGTCATCAAGGGAGGGACGAGCAGTACTTC. This gives the protein CASSHQGRDEQYF.

V gene TRBV5-5 combines with J gene TRBJ1-2, with 8 nucleotides matching TRBD1. CDR1 is SGHKS, CDR2 YYEKEE, per germline (reference sequence). The CDR3 has 15 residues. V shed 0 bases and J 5 bases; nucleotides not matched to a gene: 6. In DNA form, the CDR3 reads TGTGCCAGCAGCTTGGGCAGGGGGCGCGGGTATGGCTACACCTTC. Its protein product is CASSLGRGRGYGYTF.

The genes are TRBV7-8 and TRBJ2-5; 10 nucleotides match TRBD1. Germline V lookup: CDR1 SGHVS, CDR2 FQNEAQ. V lost 5 bases, J lost 5 bases, and 8 bases stayed unmatched. The CDR3 loop spans 15 amino acids. CDR3 sequence: CASSARQGARETQYF. Here the CDR3 DNA reads TGTGCCAGCAGCGCCCGACAGGGGGCGCGGGAGACCCAGTACTTC.

This clone was picked up one time. The chain joins TRBV19 to TRBJ1-2; D may be TRBD1 (5 bases). CDR3 length: 16 amino acids. From germline, CDR1 is LNHDA and CDR2 SQIVND (reference sequence). V lost 0 bases and J 4 bases, leaving 15 bases between the germline ends. DNA of the CDR3: TGTGCCAGTAGTATAGAGGGGACCGCGCCTACCTATGGCTACACCTTC. This gives the protein CASSIEGTAPTYGYTF.

The rearrangement uses TRBV14 and TRBJ1-2; unclear D gene. V lost 0 bases, J lost 4 bases, and 12 bases lay in between. The germline V gene has CDR1 SGHDN and CDR2 FVKESK. CDR3 length: 15 residues. CDR3 DNA sequence: TGTGCCAGCAGCCAAGATGTAAGGTCGGTCTATGGCTACACCTTC. It translates to CASSQDVRSVYGYTF.

This chain links TRBV2 with TRBJ2-3; D assignment may be TRBD1 or TRBD2 (5 bases each). The V end was cut by 8 bases, the J end by 7 bases, with 16 bases between. This CDR3 region has 13 residues. The germline CDR1 and CDR2 sequences are SNHLY and FYNNEI. CDR3 coding DNA: TGTGCCAGCGTGGGTTGGGACGTTAATACGCAGTATTTT. It is translated as CASVGWDVNTQYF.

The V gene is TRBV7-7, the J gene TRBJ2-2; 9 nucleotides line up with TRBD1. Germline-derived CDR1 and CDR2 are SSHAT and FNYEAQ (reference sequence). The CDR3 is made up of 16 amino acids. The ends lost 4 bases at V and 2 bases at J; junction bases unmatched: 5. This CDR3 is CASSSRTGVNTGELFF. Written as DNA, the CDR3 is TGTGCCAGCAGCTCCAGGACAGGGGTCAACACCGGGGAGCTGTTTTTT.

To note about this clone: Different DNA sequences within this sample yield the same CDR3. The V gene is TRBV7-2, the J gene TRBJ1-6; D unresolved. Trimming cost V 6 bases and J 3 bases, with 3 bases left between them. CDR1 is SGHTA and CDR2 is FQGNSA in the germline V gene. The CDR3 contains 12 residues. The CDR3 here is CASSFYNSPLHF. Written as DNA, the CDR3 is TGTGCCAGCAGTTTCTATAATTCACCCCTCCACTTT. Complete variable domain (other parts from reference TRBV7-2 and TRBJ1-6): GAGVSQSPSNKVTEKGKDVELRCDPISGHTALYWYRQSLGQGLEFLIYFQGNSAPDKSGLPSDRFSAERTGGSVSTLTIQRTQQEDSAVYLCASSFYNSPLHFGNGTRLTVT.